The 15 T cell receptor beta chains reported below all come from one sample, sequenced in a study of T cell responses to AZD1222 COVID-19 vaccine. Only in-frame clones appear in the TCRdb table, and some are missing; sequencing was by immunoSEQ multiplex PCR. The repertoire consists of 130,000 to 150,000 clones, with roughly 92% occurring once and the leading ten covering around 1.7%. The sequenced sample was peripheral blood, obtained on day 0 of AZD1222 vaccination. These receptors originate from an adult in good health.

Only one count was recorded for this clone. The chain has TRBV6-5 and TRBJ2-7; D is ambiguous. This CDR3 spans 13 amino acids. Trimming took off 10 bases at V and 5 bases at J, with 18 bases between the two ends. CDR1 MNHEY and CDR2 SVGAGI come from the germline V gene. Here the CDR3 reads CATRVPLVHEQYF. The DNA for the CDR3 is TGTGCCACCAGAGTGCCGCTTGTCCACGAGCAGTACTTC.

The CDR3 reads CASSPRGGEQFF. CDR3 DNA: TGTGCCAGCAGCCCACGGGGTGGGGAGCAGTTCTTC. The chain employs TRBV6-2 or TRBV6-3 and TRBJ2-1; D might be TRBD2 (5 bases). Germline V gene lookup returns CDR1 MNHEY and CDR2 SVGEGT. The CDR3 covers 12 residues. The germline V and J ends were trimmed by 6 bases and 10 bases, with 13 bases remaining between them.

This sequence joins TRBV9 and TRBJ2-3; D is ambiguous. Germline V CDR1 and CDR2: SGDLS, YYNGEE. This CDR3 has 14 residues. Trimming removed 0 bases at V and 4 bases at J, with 9 bases between. This CDR3 reads CASSVAPLADTQYF. CDR3 nucleotide sequence: TGTGCCAGCAGCGTAGCTCCCTTGGCAGATACGCAGTATTTT.

The rearrangement joins TRBV5-1 to TRBJ1-6; 8 bases fit TRBD1. The length of the CDR3 is 16 residues. Germline V gene data show CDR1 as SGHRS and CDR2 as YFSETQ. J lost 3 bases, V lost 0 bases, and 2 bases had no gene match. CDR3 coding DNA: TGCGCCAGCAGCTTGGGACAGGGGTTCTATAATTCACCCCTCCACTTT. Residues: CASSLGQGFYNSPLHF. The variable domain in full, completed from reference TRBV5-1 and TRBJ1-6, reads KAGVTQTPRYLIKTRGQQVTLSCSPISGHRSVSWYQQTPGQGLQFLFEYFSETQRNKGNFPGRFSGRQFSNSRSEMNVSTLELGDSALYLCASSLGQGFYNSPLHFGNGTRLTVT.

The V and J genes are TRBV7-3 and TRBJ2-2, with D possibly TRBD1 on 6 matching bases. Germline lookup yields CDR1 SGHTA and CDR2 FQGTGA. This CDR3 is 16 amino acids long. Trimming stripped 4 bases from V and 3 bases from J, with 15 bases between. The CDR3: CASSSGTILDTGELFF. CDR3 DNA: TGTGCCAGCAGCTCCGGGACAATCTTAGACACCGGGGAGCTGTTTTTT.

V gene TRBV14 combines with J gene TRBJ2-7, with 7 positions matching TRBD1. In germline, CDR1 is SGHDN, CDR2 FVKESK. This CDR3 is 17 amino acids long. The trim removed 4 bases at V and 0 bases at J, leaving 12 bases unmatched. In nucleotides, the CDR3 is TGTGCCAGCAGCCGAGATCTTAGTTCAGGGGGCTCCTACGAGCAGTACTTC. It specifies CASSRDLSSGGSYEQYF.

This clone was seen once. The V call is TRBV5-5, the J call TRBJ2-5, with D possibly TRBD2 on 5 matching bases. There are 15 residues in the CDR3. Germline CDR1 reads SGHKS; CDR2 reads YYEKEE (reference sequence). The ends were cut back, 5 bases at V and 4 bases at J, with 18 bases in the middle. CDR3 residues: CASRATGVLRETQYF. The CDR3 coding sequence is TGTGCCAGCAGGGCTACCGGGGTCCTTAGAGAGACCCAGTACTTC.

In DNA form, the CDR3 reads TGTGCCAGTAGAATCACAGGGGATTGGTATGGCTACACCTTC. This codes for CASRITGDWYGYTF. The V call is TRBV19, the J call TRBJ1-2, with 7 bases aligning to TRBD1. The CDR3 totals 14 residues. Unmatched junction bases numbered 9, after V lost 6 bases and J lost 5 bases. The germline V gene encodes CDR1 LNHDA and CDR2 SQIVND (reference sequence).

This clone was observed once. The chain has TRBV5-5 and TRBJ2-5; 7 bases align to TRBD1. CDR1 SGHKS and CDR2 YYEKEE come from the germline V gene (reference sequence). V was clipped by 1 base and J by 5 bases; unmatched bases: 5. CDR3 length: 14 amino acids. DNA for the CDR3: TGTGCCAGCAGCTTGTGGGGACAGCGGGAGACCCAGTACTTC. It yields the protein CASSLWGQRETQYF.

V and J are TRBV27 and TRBJ2-7; 9 positions match TRBD2. Trimming at V came to 2 bases and at J to 4 bases, leaving 9 bases not matched to a gene. Germline V gene data show CDR1 as MNHEY and CDR2 as SMNVEV (reference sequence). This CDR3 has 16 residues. CDR3: CASSLGRASGIYEQYF. The CDR3 DNA reads TGTGCCAGCAGTTTAGGGCGGGCTAGCGGGATTTACGAGCAGTACTTC.

In this sample, this clone turned up once. The chain is built from TRBV18 and TRBJ2-7; 10 bases are a match to TRBD2. This CDR3 spans 16 amino acids. CDR1 KGHSH and CDR2 LQKENI come from the germline V gene. The trim removed 1 base at V and 6 bases at J, leaving 9 bases unmatched. Written as DNA, the CDR3 is TGTGCCAGCTCACCACGGGTAGCGGGAGGATCGGGCGAGCAGTACTTC. Translated: CASSPRVAGGSGEQYF. The variable domain in full, completed from reference TRBV18 and TRBJ2-7, reads NAGVMQNPRHLVRRRGQEARLRCSPMKGHSHVYWYRQLPEEGLKFMVYLQKENIIDESGMPKERFSAEFPKEGPSILRIQQVVRGDSAAYFCASSPRVAGGSGEQYFGPGTRLTVT.

The chain links TRBV4-1 to TRBJ2-7; D unclear. The germline gives CDR1 MGHRA, CDR2 YSYEKL. This CDR3 has 14 amino acids. Trimming took 0 bases from V and 2 from J, leaving 8 bases between them. CDR3 nucleotides: TGCGCCAGCAGCCAAGATGCCCAGACCTACGAGCAGTACTTC. Protein product: CASSQDAQTYEQYF.

The V call is TRBV2, the J call TRBJ1-2; D call uncertain. The CDR3 consists of 12 residues. The germline gives CDR1 SNHLY, CDR2 FYNNEI. V was cut by 1 base and J by 5 bases, with 5 bases left in between. The CDR3 DNA follows: TGTGCCAGCAGTGAAGGGGGTTATGGCTACACCTTC. Translation: CASSEGGYGYTF.

CDR3 loop: CATSDFRGWSTDTQYF. CDR3 nucleotides: TGTGCCACCAGTGATTTTCGGGGTTGGAGCACAGATACGCAGTATTTT. The V call is TRBV24-1, the J call TRBJ2-3; TRBD2 might be the D (5 bases). This CDR3 comprises 16 residues. The V gene lost 1 base and the J gene lost 0 bases, with 10 bases spanning the gap. The V gene's germline CDR1 is KGHDR and CDR2 SFDVKD.

The chain is built from TRBV10-3 and TRBJ1-1, with a possible D match to TRBD1 (5 bases). Trimming took off 4 bases at V and 6 bases at J, with 12 bases between the two ends. This CDR3 has 13 amino acids. Germline V gene sequence: CDR1 ENHRY, CDR2 SYGVKD. CDR3 sequence reads: CAISVGGRSEAFF. The CDR3 DNA is TGTGCCATCAGTGTTGGGGGAAGGTCTGAAGCTTTCTTT.